The rows below give T cell receptor beta chains drawn from one sample of a study of T cell changes during pregnancy in multiple sclerosis. Repertoires were generated with immunoSEQ multiplex PCR, while TCRdb's copy carries only in-frame clones and drops some. In the table there are around 60,000 clones, over 85% of which are singletons. The material sequenced was CD4+ T cells from peripheral blood mononuclear cells, taken before pregnancy. The receptors derive from a female donor with multiple sclerosis, enrolled in a pregnancy study. Each CDR3 is given without its conserved first and last residue.

CDR3 protein: ASSTTSGRNNEQF
V gene: TRBV18
J gene: TRBJ2-1
CDR3 length: 13

CDR3 protein: ASSFPGTELYGYT
V gene: TRBV7-9
J gene: TRBJ1-2
CDR3 length: 13

CDR3 protein: ATAPGLGSEQY
V gene: TRBV5-1
J gene: TRBJ2-7
CDR3 length: 11

CDR3 protein: ASGLGQGAYNEQF
V gene: TRBV12-5
J gene: TRBJ2-1
CDR3 length: 13

CDR3 protein: ASSPPGGASGNTIY
V gene: TRBV18
J gene: TRBJ1-3
CDR3 length: 14

CDR3 protein: ASSENGLSYNEQF
V gene: TRBV2
J gene: TRBJ2-1
CDR3 length: 13

CDR3 protein: ASSVASGGAYNEQF
V gene: TRBV9
J gene: TRBJ2-1
CDR3 length: 14

CDR3 protein: ASSHIPGQDHEQY
V gene: TRBV4-1
J gene: TRBJ2-7
CDR3 length: 13

CDR3 protein: ASSYPGGREQPQH
V gene: TRBV19
J gene: TRBJ1-5
CDR3 length: 13

CDR3 protein: ASSPPDRRGNTIY
V gene: TRBV18
J gene: TRBJ1-3
CDR3 length: 13

CDR3 protein: ASRALSGRFSYNEQF
V gene: TRBV27
J gene: TRBJ2-1
CDR3 length: 15

CDR3 protein: ASSLESSVSGNTIY
V gene: TRBV5-1
J gene: TRBJ1-3
CDR3 length: 14

CDR3 protein: ASSMGQPYEQY
V gene: TRBV19
J gene: TRBJ2-7
CDR3 length: 11

CDR3 protein: ASTAGTSGRTEQF
V gene: TRBV28
J gene: TRBJ2-1
CDR3 length: 13

CDR3 protein: ASSPQTGLGQPQH
V gene: TRBV28
J gene: TRBJ1-5
CDR3 length: 13

CDR3 protein: ASSRSGGSNQPQH
V gene: TRBV19
J gene: TRBJ1-5
CDR3 length: 13

CDR3 protein: AIRNSGADTQY
V gene: TRBV10-3
J gene: TRBJ2-3
CDR3 length: 11

CDR3 protein: ASSTGDHPYEQY
V gene: TRBV19
J gene: TRBJ2-7
CDR3 length: 12

CDR3 protein: ASSLEQIYNEQF
V gene: TRBV5-1
J gene: TRBJ2-1
CDR3 length: 12

CDR3 protein: ASKSSGNSNQPQH
V gene: TRBV19
J gene: TRBJ1-5
CDR3 length: 13

CDR3 protein: ASSQGLAGGAGGDTQY
V gene: TRBV6-1
J gene: TRBJ2-3
CDR3 length: 16

CDR3 protein: ASSPSPAGTYEQY
V gene: TRBV18
J gene: TRBJ2-7
CDR3 length: 13

CDR3 protein: ASSAGMNTEAF
V gene: TRBV6-4
J gene: TRBJ1-1
CDR3 length: 11

CDR3 protein: ASSQDKIYETQY
V gene: TRBV4-1
J gene: TRBJ2-5
CDR3 length: 12

CDR3 protein: ASSDRVGRQPQH
V gene: TRBV19
J gene: TRBJ1-5
CDR3 length: 12

CDR3 protein: ASSQDTNYEQY
V gene: TRBV4-2
J gene: TRBJ2-7
CDR3 length: 11

CDR3 protein: ASSLSLPGQGLRGQY
V gene: TRBV7-2
J gene: TRBJ2-7
CDR3 length: 15

CDR3 protein: ASSSSTGVDNQPQH
V gene: TRBV6-6
J gene: TRBJ1-5
CDR3 length: 14

CDR3 protein: ASSSAGGSEQF
V gene: TRBV5-5
J gene: TRBJ2-1
CDR3 length: 11

CDR3 protein: SSMVNTEAF
V gene: TRBV29-1
J gene: TRBJ1-1
CDR3 length: 9

CDR3 protein: ASSLAALGRETQY
V gene: TRBV7-6
J gene: TRBJ2-5
CDR3 length: 13

CDR3 protein: ASSIDRGNTGELF
V gene: TRBV19
J gene: TRBJ2-2
CDR3 length: 13

CDR3 protein: ASSLMGQVATGELF
V gene: TRBV7-3
J gene: TRBJ2-2
CDR3 length: 14

CDR3 protein: ASSLNRFLAGGTYNEQF
V gene: TRBV14
J gene: TRBJ2-1
CDR3 length: 17

CDR3 protein: ASSLGGPADTIY
V gene: TRBV5-6
J gene: TRBJ1-3
CDR3 length: 12

CDR3 protein: ASSEKTGTQETQY
V gene: TRBV2
J gene: TRBJ2-5
CDR3 length: 13

CDR3 protein: ASSDGTGPMNTEAF
V gene: TRBV6-1
J gene: TRBJ1-1
CDR3 length: 14

CDR3 protein: ASSQDPSGSVADTQY
V gene: TRBV4-1
J gene: TRBJ2-3
CDR3 length: 15

CDR3 protein: ASSVDLGGNTIY
V gene: TRBV9
J gene: TRBJ1-3
CDR3 length: 12

CDR3 protein: ASSQGNTQY
V gene: TRBV28
J gene: TRBJ2-3
CDR3 length: 9

CDR3 protein: ASGSTGVDGYT
V gene: TRBV12-5
J gene: TRBJ1-2
CDR3 length: 11

CDR3 protein: ASSNGVFDGYT
V gene: TRBV6-5
J gene: TRBJ1-2
CDR3 length: 11

CDR3 protein: SASSSYEQY
V gene: TRBV20-1
J gene: TRBJ2-7
CDR3 length: 9

CDR3 protein: AISYRQGEKLF
V gene: TRBV10-3
J gene: TRBJ1-4
CDR3 length: 11

CDR3 protein: ASRLAGYGNEQF
V gene: TRBV19
J gene: TRBJ2-1
CDR3 length: 12

CDR3 protein: ASGTLAYEQY
V gene: TRBV12-5
J gene: TRBJ2-7
CDR3 length: 10

CDR3 protein: ASSLEGREEGA
V gene: TRBV5-6
J gene: TRBJ2-3
CDR3 length: 11

CDR3 protein: ASSLGGSSYEQY
V gene: TRBV11-2
J gene: TRBJ2-7
CDR3 length: 12

CDR3 protein: ASSLLTGVSTEAF
V gene: TRBV14
J gene: TRBJ1-1
CDR3 length: 13

CDR3 protein: ASSPTGVGNTEAF
V gene: TRBV18
J gene: TRBJ1-1
CDR3 length: 13

CDR3 protein: ASSQLAGGYNEQF
V gene: TRBV14
J gene: TRBJ2-1
CDR3 length: 13

CDR3 protein: ASSEETKETQY
V gene: TRBV10-1
J gene: TRBJ2-5
CDR3 length: 11

CDR3 protein: ASSLSGGLRTQF
V gene: TRBV27
J gene: TRBJ2-1
CDR3 length: 12

CDR3 protein: ASLLAGGAHNEQF
V gene: TRBV5-4
J gene: TRBJ2-1
CDR3 length: 13

CDR3 protein: ASSPDRGQQDTQY
V gene: TRBV7-3
J gene: TRBJ2-3
CDR3 length: 13

CDR3 protein: ASSNLPGQGEQY
V gene: TRBV27
J gene: TRBJ2-7
CDR3 length: 12

CDR3 protein: ASSEGGEAPQY
V gene: TRBV6-1
J gene: TRBJ2-7
CDR3 length: 11